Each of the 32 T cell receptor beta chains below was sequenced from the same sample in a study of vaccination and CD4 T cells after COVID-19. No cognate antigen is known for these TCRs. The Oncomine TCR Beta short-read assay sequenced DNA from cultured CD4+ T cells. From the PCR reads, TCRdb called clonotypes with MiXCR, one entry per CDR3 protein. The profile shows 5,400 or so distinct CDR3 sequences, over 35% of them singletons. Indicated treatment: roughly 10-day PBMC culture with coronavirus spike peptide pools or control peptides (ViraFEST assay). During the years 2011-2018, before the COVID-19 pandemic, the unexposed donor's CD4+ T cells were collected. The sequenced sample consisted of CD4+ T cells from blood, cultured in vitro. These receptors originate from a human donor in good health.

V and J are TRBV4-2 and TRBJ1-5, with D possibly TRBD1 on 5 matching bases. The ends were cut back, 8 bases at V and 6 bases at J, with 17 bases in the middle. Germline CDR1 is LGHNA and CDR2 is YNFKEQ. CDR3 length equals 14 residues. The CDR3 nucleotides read TGTGCCAGCGGGGTCCGGGGGGGGGGTCAGCCCCAGCATTTT. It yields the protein CASGVRGGGQPQHF.

In DNA form, the CDR3 reads TGTGCCAGCCGGGCCCCGGGGGTGAATTCACCCCTCCACTTT. Its protein product is CASRAPGVNSPLHF. J is TRBJ1-6 and V is TRBV6-1, with D tentatively TRBD1 (5 bases). Germline CDR1 MNHNS, CDR2 SASEGT. This CDR3 spans 14 amino acids. V was shortened by 8 bases and J by 7 bases, with 15 bases between the two germline ends.

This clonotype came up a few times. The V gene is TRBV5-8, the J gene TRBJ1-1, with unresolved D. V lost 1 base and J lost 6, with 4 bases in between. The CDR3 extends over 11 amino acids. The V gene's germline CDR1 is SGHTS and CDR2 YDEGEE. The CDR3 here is CASSLLSEAFF. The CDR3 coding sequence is TGTGCCAGCAGCTTGTTATCTGAAGCTTTCTTT.

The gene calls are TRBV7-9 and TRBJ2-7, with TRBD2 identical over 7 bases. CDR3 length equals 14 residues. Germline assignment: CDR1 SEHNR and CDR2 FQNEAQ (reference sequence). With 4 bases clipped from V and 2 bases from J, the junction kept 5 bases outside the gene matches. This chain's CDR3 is CASSWEGTTYEQYF. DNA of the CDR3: TGTGCCAGCAGCTGGGAGGGGACGACCTACGAGCAGTACTTC.

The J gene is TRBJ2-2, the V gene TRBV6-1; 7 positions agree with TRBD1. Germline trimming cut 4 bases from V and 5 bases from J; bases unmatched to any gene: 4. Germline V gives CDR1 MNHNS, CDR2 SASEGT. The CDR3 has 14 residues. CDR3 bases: TGTGCCAGCAGTGGACAGGGATGGACCGGGGAGCTGTTTTTT. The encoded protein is CASSGQGWTGELFF.

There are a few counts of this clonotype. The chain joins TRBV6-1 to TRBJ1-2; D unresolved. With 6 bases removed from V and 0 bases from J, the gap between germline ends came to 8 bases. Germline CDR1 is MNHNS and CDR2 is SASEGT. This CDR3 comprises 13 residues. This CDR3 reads CASSLTANYGYTF. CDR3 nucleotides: TGTGCCAGCAGCCTAACAGCTAACTATGGCTACACCTTC.

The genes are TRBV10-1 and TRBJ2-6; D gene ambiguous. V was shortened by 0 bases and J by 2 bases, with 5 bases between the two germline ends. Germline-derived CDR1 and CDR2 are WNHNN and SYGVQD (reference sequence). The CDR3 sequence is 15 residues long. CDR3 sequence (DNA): TGCGCCAGCAGTGAGTCTAGGACTGGGGCCAACGTCCTGACTTTC. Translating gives CASSESRTGANVLTF.

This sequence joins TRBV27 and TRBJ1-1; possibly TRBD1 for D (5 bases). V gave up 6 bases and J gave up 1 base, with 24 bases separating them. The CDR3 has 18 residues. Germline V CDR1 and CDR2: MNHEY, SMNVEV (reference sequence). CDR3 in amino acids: CASRHGLGVGGENTEAFF. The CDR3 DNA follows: TGTGCCAGCAGACACGGACTGGGGGTCGGGGGTGAGAACACTGAAGCTTTCTTT.

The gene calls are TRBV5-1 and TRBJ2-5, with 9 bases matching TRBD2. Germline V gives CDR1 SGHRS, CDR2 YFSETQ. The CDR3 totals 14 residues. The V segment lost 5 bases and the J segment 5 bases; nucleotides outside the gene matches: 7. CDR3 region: CASRPGLAGETQYF. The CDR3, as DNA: TGCGCCAGCAGACCGGGACTAGCCGGGGAGACCCAGTACTTC.

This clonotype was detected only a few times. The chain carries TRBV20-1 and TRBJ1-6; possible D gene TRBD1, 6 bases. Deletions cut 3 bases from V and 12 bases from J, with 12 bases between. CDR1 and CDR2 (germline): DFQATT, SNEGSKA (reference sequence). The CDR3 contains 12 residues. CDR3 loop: CSASTGSRPLHF. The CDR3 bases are TGCAGTGCTAGCACAGGGTCCAGACCCCTCCACTTT.

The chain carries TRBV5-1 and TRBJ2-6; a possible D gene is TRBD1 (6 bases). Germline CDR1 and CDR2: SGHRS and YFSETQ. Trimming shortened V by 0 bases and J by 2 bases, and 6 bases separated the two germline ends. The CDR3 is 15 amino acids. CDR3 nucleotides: TGCGCCAGCAGCTTGGGGGGGCCTGGGGCCAACGTCCTGACTTTC. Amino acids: CASSLGGPGANVLTF.

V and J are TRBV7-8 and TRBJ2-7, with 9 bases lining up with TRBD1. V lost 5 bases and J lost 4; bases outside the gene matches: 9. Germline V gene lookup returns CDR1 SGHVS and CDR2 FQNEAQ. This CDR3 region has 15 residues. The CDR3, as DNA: TGTGCCAGCAGCCCATCCGCGGACAGGGGATACGAGCAGTACTTC. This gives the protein CASSPSADRGYEQYF.

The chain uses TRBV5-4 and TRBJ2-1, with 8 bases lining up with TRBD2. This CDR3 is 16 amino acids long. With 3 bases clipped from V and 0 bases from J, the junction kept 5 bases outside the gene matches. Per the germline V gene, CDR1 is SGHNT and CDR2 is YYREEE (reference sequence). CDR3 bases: TGTGCCAGCAGCTCGGGGGGGTCTAGCTCCTACAATGAGCAGTTCTTC. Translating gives CASSSGGSSSYNEQFF. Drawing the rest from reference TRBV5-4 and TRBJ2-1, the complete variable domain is ETGVTQSPTHLIKTRGQQVTLRCSSQSGHNTVSWYQQALGQGPQFIFQYYREEENGRGNFPPRFSGLQFPNYSSELNVNALELDDSALYLCASSSGGSSSYNEQFFGPGTRLTVL.

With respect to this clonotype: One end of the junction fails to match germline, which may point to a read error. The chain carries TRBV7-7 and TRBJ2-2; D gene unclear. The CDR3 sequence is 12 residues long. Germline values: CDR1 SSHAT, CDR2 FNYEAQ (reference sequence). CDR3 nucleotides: TGTGCTAGCAGCTTAGGGTCCGGGGAGCTGTTTTTT. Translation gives CASSLGSGELFF. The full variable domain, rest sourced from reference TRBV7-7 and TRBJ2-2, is GAGVSQSPRYKVTKRGQDVTLRCDPISSHATLYWYQQALGQGPEFLTYFNYEAQPDKSGLPSDRFSAERPEGSISTLTIQRTEQRDSAMYRCASSLGSGELFFGEGSRLTVL.

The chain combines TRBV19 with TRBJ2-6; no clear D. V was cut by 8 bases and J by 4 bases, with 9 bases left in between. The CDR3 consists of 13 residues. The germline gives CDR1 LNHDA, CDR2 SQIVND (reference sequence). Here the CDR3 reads CASRIIGANVLTF. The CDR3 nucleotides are TGTGCCAGTCGAATTATAGGGGCCAACGTCCTGACTTTC.

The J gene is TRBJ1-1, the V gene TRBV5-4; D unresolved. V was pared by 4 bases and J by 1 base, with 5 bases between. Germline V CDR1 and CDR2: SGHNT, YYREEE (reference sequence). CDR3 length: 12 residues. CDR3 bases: TGTGCCAGCAGCCTTACGAACACTGAAGCTTTCTTT. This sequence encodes CASSLTNTEAFF.

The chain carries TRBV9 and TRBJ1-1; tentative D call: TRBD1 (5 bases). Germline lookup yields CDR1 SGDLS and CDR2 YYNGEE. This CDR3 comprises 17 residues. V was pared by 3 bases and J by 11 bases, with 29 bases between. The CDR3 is CASSDSSGWEVRGEAFF. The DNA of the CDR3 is TGTGCCAGCAGCGACAGTAGCGGGTGGGAGGTGAGGGGTGAGGCTTTCTTT.

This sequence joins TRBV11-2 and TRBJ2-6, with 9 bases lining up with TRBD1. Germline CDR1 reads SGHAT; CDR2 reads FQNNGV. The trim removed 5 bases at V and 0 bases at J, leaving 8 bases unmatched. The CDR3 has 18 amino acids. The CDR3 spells CASSLKGQGFSGANVLTF. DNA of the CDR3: TGTGCCAGCAGCCTAAAGGGACAGGGCTTCTCTGGGGCCAACGTCCTGACTTTC.

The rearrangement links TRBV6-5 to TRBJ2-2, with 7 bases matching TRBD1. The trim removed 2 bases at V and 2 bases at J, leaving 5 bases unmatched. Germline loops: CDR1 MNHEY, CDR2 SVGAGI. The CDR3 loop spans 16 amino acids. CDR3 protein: CASSYLDRANTGELFF. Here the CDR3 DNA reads TGTGCCAGCAGTTACCTCGACAGGGCCAACACCGGGGAGCTGTTTTTT.

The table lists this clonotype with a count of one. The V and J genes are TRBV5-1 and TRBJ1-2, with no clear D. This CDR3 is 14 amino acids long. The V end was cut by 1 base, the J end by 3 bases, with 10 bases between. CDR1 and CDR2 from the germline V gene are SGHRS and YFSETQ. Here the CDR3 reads CASSLSDHDYGYTF. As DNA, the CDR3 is TGCGCCAGCAGCTTGTCCGACCACGACTATGGCTACACCTTC.

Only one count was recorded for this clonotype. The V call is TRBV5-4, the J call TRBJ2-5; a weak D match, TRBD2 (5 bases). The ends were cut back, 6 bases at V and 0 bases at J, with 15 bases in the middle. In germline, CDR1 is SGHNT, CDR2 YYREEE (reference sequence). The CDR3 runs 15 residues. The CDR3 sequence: CASTLGLTHQETQYF. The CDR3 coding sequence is TGTGCCAGCACCCTTGGACTGACACACCAAGAGACCCAGTACTTC.

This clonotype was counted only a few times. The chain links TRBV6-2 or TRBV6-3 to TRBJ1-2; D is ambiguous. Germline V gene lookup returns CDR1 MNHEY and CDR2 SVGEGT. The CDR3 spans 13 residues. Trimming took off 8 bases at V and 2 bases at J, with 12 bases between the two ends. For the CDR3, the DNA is TGTGCCAGCGCCCTCCCGGTGAACTATGGCTACACCTTC. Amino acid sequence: CASALPVNYGYTF.

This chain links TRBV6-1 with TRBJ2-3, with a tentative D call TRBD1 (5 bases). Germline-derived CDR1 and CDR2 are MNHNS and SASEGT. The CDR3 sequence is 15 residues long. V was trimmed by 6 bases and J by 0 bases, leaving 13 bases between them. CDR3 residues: CASRADSPSTDTQYF. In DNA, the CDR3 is TGTGCCAGCAGAGCTGACAGCCCTAGCACAGATACGCAGTATTTT.

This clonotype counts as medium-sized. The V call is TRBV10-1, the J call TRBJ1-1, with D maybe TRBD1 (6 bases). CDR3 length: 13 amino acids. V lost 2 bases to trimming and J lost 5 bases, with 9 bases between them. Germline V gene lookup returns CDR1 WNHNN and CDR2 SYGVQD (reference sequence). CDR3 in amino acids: CASSETGLTEAFF. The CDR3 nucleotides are TGCGCCAGCAGTGAGACAGGGCTTACTGAAGCTTTCTTT.

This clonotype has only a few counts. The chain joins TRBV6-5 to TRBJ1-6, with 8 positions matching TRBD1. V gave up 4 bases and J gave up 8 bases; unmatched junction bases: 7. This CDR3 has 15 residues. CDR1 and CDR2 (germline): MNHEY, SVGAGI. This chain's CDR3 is CASSLRGRGHSPLHF. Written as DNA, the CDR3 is TGTGCCAGCAGTTTACGCGGCAGGGGGCATTCACCCCTCCACTTT.

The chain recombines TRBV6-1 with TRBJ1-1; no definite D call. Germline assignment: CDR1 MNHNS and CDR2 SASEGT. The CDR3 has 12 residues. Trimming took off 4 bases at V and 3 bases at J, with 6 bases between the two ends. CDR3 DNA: TGTGCCAGCAGTGGGCCGTACACTGAAGCTTTCTTT. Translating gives CASSGPYTEAFF.

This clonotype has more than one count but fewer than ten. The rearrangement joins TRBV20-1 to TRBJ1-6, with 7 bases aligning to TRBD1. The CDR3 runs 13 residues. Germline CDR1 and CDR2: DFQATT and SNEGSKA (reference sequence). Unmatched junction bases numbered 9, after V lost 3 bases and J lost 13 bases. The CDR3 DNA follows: TGCAGTGCTAGCGGGACAGTCGGGTTGCCCCTCCACTTT. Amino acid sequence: CSASGTVGLPLHF.

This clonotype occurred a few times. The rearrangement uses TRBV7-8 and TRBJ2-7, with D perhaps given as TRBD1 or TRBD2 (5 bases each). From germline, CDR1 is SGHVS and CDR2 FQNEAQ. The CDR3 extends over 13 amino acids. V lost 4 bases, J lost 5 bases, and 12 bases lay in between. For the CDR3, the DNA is TGTGCCAGCAGCTGGGACGGCCACGACGAGCAGTACTTC. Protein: CASSWDGHDEQYF.

The CDR3 region is CAISRQGGETQYF. Here the CDR3 DNA reads TGTGCCATCAGCAGACAGGGAGGAGAGACCCAGTACTTC. The chain has TRBV10-3 and TRBJ2-5, with TRBD1 as a possible D gene (7 bases). Trimming shortened V by 6 bases and J by 4 bases, and 12 bases separated the two germline ends. This CDR3 is 13 amino acids long. The germline V gene has CDR1 ENHRY and CDR2 SYGVKD.

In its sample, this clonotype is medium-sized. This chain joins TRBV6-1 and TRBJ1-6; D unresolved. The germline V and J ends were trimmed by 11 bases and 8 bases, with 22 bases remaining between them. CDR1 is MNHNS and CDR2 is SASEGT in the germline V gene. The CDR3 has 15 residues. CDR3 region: CAGAVIAVGDSPLHF. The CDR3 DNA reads TGTGCCGGTGCCGTTATCGCAGTCGGGGATTCACCCCTCCACTTT.

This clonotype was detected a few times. This CDR3 is CASSYSSGNYGYTF. The CDR3 nucleotides are TGTGCCAGCAGTTACTCTTCAGGGAACTATGGCTACACCTTC. The rearrangement joins TRBV6-5 to TRBJ1-2; D is possibly TRBD1 (5 bases). Trimming left V 0 bases short and J 2 bases short, with 7 bases between. There are 14 residues in the CDR3. The germline gives CDR1 MNHEY, CDR2 SVGAGI.

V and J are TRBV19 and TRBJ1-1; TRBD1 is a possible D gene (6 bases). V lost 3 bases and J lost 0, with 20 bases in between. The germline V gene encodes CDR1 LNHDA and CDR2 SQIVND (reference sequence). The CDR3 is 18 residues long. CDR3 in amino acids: CASSIPQTGKGMNTEAFF. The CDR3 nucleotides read TGTGCCAGTAGTATCCCGCAGACAGGCAAGGGGATGAACACTGAAGCTTTCTTT. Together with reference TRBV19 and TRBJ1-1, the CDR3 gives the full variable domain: DGGITQSPKYLFRKEGQNVTLSCEQNLNHDAMYWYRQDPGQGLRLIYYSQIVNDFQKGDIAEGYSVSREKKESFPLTVTSAQKNPTAFYLCASSIPQTGKGMNTEAFFGQGTRLTVV.